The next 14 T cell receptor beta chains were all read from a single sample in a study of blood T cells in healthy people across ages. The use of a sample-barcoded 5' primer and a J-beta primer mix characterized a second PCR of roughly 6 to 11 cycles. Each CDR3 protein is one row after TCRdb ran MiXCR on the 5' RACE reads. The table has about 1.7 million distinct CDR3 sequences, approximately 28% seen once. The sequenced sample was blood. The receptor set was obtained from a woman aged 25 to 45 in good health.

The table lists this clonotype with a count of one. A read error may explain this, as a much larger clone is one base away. In DNA form, the CDR3 reads TGTGCCAGCAGCCTCGTGACTAGCGGGAGGGCCACCACCTACGAGCAGTACTTC. Protein product: CASSLVTSGRATTYEQYF. The chain links TRBV7-2 to TRBJ2-7; 14 bases agree with TRBD2. Per germline, CDR1 SGHTA and CDR2 FQGNSA. Trimming removed 5 bases from V and 2 bases from J; junction bases left unmatched: 11. There are 18 residues in the CDR3.

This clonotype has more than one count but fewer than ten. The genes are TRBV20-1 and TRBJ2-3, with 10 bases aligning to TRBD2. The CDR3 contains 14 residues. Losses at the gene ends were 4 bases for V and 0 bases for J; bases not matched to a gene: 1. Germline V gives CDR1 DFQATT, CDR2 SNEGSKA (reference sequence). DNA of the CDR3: TGCAGTGCTAAGCGGGGGGGGAGCACAGATACGCAGTATTTT. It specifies CSAKRGGSTDTQYF.

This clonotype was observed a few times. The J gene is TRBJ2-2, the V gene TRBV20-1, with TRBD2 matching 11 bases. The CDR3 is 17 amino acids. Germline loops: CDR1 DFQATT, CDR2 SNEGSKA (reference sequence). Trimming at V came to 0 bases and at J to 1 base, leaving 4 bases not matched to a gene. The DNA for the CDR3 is TGCAGTGCTAGAGATGGTAGCGGGGGGGTGAACACCGGGGAGCTGTTTTTT. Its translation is CSARDGSGGVNTGELFF.

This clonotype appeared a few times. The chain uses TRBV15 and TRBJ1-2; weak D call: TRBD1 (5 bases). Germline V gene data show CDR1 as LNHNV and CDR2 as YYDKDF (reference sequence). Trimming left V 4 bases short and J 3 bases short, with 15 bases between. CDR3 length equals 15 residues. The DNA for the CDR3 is TGTGCCACCAGCACCCGGGGAGGGGCGGACTATGGCTACACCTTC. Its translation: CATSTRGGADYGYTF.

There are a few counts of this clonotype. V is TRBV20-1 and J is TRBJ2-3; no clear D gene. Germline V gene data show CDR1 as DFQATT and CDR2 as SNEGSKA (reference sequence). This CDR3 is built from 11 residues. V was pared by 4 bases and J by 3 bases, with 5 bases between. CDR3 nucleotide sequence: TGCAGTGCTACAGGAACAGATACGCAGTATTTT. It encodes CSATGTDTQYF.

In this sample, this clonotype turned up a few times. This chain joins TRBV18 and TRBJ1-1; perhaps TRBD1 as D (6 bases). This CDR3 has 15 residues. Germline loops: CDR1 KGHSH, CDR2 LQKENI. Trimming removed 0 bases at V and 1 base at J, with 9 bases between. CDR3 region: CASSPPPGANTEAFF. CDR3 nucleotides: TGTGCCAGCTCACCACCGCCGGGGGCGAACACTGAAGCTTTCTTT. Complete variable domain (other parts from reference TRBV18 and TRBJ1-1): NAGVMQNPRHLVRRRGQEARLRCSPMKGHSHVYWYRQLPEEGLKFMVYLQKENIIDESGMPKERFSAEFPKEGPSILRIQQVVRGDSAAYFCASSPPPGANTEAFFGQGTRLTVV.

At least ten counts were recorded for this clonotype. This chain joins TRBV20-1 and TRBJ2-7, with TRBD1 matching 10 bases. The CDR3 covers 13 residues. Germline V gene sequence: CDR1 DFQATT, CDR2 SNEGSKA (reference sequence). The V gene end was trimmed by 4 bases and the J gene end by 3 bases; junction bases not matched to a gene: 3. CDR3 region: CSAKRDRGYEQYF. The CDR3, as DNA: TGCAGTGCTAAGCGGGACAGGGGCTACGAGCAGTACTTC.

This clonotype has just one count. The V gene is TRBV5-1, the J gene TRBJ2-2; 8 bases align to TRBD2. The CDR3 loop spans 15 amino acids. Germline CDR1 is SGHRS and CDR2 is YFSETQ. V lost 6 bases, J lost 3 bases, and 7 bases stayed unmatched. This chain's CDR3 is CASTRAGADTGELFF. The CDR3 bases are TGCGCCAGCACACGAGCGGGAGCGGACACCGGGGAGCTGTTTTTT.

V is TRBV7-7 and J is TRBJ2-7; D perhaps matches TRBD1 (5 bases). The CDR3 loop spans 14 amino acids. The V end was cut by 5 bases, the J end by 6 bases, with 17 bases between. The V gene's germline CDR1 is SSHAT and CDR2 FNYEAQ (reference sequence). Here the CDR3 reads CASSPTERQSEQYF. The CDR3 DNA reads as TGTGCCAGCAGCCCTACCGAAAGACAGAGCGAGCAGTACTTC.

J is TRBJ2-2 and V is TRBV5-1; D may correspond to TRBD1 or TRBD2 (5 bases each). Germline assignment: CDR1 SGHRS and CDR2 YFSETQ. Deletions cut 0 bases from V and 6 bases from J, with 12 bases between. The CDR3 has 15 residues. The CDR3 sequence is CASSLGDHPPGELFF. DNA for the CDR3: TGCGCCAGCAGCTTGGGGGACCACCCCCCCGGGGAGCTGTTTTTT.

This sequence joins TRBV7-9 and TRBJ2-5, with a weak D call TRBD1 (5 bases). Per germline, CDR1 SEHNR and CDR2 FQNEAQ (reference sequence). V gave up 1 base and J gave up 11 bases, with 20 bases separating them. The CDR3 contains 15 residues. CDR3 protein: CASSLVRGSYNEQYF. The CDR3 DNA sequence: TGTGCCAGCAGCTTAGTTAGGGGATCCTACAATGAGCAGTACTTC. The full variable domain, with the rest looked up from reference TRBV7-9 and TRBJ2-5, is DTGVSQNPRHKITKRGQNVTFRCDPISEHNRLYWYRQTLGQGPEFLTYFQNEAQLEKSRLLSDRFSAERPKGSFSTLEIQRTEQGDSAMYLCASSLVRGSYNEQYFGPGTRLLVL.

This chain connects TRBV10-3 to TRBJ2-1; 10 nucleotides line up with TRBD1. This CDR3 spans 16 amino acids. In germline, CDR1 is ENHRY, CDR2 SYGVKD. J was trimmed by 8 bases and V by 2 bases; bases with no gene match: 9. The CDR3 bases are TGTGCCATCAGTGAGGGGGACAGGGGACTAGGAGATGAGCAGTTCTTC. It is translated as CAISEGDRGLGDEQFF.

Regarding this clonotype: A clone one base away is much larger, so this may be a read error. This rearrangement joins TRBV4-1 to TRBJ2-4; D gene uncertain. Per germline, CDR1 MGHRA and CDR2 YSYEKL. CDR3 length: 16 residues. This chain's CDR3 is CAGSQAGSLAKNIQYF. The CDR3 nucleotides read TGCGCCGGCAGCCAAGCAGGAAGTCTAGCCAAAAACATTCAGTACTTC.

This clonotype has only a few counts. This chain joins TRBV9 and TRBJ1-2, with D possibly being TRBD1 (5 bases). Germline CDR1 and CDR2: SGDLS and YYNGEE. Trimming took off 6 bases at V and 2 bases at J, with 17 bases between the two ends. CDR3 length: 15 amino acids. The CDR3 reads CASNQGVRENYGYTF. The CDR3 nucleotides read TGTGCCAGCAACCAAGGGGTCCGGGAAAACTATGGCTACACCTTC.